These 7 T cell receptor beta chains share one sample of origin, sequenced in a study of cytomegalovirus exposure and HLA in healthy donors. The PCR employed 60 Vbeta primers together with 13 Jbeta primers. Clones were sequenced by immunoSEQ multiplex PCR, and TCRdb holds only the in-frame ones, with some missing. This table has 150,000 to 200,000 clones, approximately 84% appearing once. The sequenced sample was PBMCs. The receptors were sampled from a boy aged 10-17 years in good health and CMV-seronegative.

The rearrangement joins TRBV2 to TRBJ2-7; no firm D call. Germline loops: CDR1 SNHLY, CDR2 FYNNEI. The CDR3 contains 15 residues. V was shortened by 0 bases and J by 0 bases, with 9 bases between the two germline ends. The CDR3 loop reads CASSEAPPVSYEQYF. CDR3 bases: TGTGCCAGCAGTGAAGCCCCTCCGGTCTCCTACGAGCAGTACTTC.

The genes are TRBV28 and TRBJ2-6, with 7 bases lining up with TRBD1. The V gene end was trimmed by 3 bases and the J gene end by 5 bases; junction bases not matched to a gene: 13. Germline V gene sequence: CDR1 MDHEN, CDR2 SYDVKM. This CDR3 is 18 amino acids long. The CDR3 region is CASSLEGGGPGRANVLTF. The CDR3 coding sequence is TGTGCCAGCAGTTTGGAAGGGGGCGGCCCAGGTAGGGCCAACGTCCTGACTTTC.

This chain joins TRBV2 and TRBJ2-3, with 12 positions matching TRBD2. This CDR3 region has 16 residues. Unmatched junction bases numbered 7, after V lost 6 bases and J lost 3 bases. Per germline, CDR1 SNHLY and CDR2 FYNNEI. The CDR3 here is CASRVGLAGVTDTQYF. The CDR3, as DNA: TGTGCCAGCAGGGTGGGACTAGCGGGTGTAACAGATACGCAGTATTTT.

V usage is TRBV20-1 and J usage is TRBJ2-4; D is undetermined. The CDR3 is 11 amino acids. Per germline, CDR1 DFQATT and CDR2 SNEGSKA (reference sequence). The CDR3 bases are TGCAGCGGAGAAGCTAAAAACATTCAGTACTTC. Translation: CSGEAKNIQYF.

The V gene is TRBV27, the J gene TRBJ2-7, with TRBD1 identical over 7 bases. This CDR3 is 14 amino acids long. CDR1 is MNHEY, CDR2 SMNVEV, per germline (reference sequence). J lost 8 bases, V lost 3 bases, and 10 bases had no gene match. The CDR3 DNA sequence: TGTGCCAGCAGTTTTTCCAGCGACAGGGATAAGCAGTACTTC. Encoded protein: CASSFSSDRDKQYF.

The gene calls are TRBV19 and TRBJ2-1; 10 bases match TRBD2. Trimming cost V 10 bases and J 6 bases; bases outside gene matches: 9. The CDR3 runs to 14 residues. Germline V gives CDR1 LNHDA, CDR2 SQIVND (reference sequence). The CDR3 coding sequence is TGTGCCACCACCCTAGCGGGAGAAACCAATGAGCAGTTCTTC. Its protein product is CATTLAGETNEQFF.

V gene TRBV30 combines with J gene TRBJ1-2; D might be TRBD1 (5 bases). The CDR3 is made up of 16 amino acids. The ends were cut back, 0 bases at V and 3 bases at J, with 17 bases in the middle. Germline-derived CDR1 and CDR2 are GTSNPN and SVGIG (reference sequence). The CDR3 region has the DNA TGTGCCTGGAGTGTGGCAGGTCACGGGGGGGACTATGGCTACACCTTC. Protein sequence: CAWSVAGHGGDYGYTF.